The 25 T cell receptor beta chains listed next were all sequenced from one sample in a study of blood T cell repertoires in COVID-19. Measured with immunoSEQ multiplex PCR; TCRdb has only the in-frame clones, and not every one. The repertoire has 35,000 to 50,000 clones, 80% to 90% of them found once; the top ten carry around a sixth. What was sequenced was peripheral blood. Receptor source: a man aged 65 to 85 with active COVID-19.

The chain links TRBV15 to TRBJ1-2; D is uncertain. The V and J ends lost 4 bases and 8 bases respectively, with 17 bases between them. The CDR3 covers 14 residues. Germline V lookup: CDR1 LNHNV, CDR2 YYDKDF (reference sequence). The chain's CDR3 is CATSTVSREDGYTF. The CDR3 bases are TGTGCCACCAGCACGGTTTCAAGGGAGGACGGCTACACCTTC.

This chain links TRBV7-9 with TRBJ2-3; TRBD1 matches at 8 bases. The CDR3 totals 14 residues. V trimming: 1 base; J trimming: 4 bases; junction bases outside the gene matches: 1. Germline lookup yields CDR1 SEHNR and CDR2 FQNEAQ (reference sequence). CDR3 DNA: TGTGCCAGCAGCTTAGGACAGGGGTCAGATACGCAGTATTTT. Its translation is CASSLGQGSDTQYF.

The chain carries TRBV5-1 and TRBJ2-7; D unclear. CDR3 length: 13 residues. The germline V gene encodes CDR1 SGHRS and CDR2 YFSETQ. V dropped 0 bases and J dropped 0 bases, with 4 bases sitting between them. This CDR3 reads CASSLDTSYEQYF. CDR3 nucleotides: TGCGCCAGCAGCTTGGACACCTCCTACGAGCAGTACTTC.

V usage is TRBV7-2 and J usage is TRBJ2-7, with D possibly TRBD1 on 6 matching bases. V shed 5 bases and J shed 3 bases, with 14 bases lying between them. The CDR3 length is 14 residues. The germline V gene encodes CDR1 SGHTA and CDR2 FQGNSA. CDR3 protein: CASSLRDKIYEQYF. DNA of the CDR3: TGTGCCAGCAGCCTCCGGGACAAGATCTACGAGCAGTACTTC.

The J gene is TRBJ2-4, the V gene TRBV6-5, with 8 bases fitting TRBD1. CDR3 length: 14 amino acids. With 7 bases clipped from V and 10 bases from J, the junction kept 12 bases outside the gene matches. CDR1 MNHEY and CDR2 SVGAGI come from the germline V gene. CDR3 DNA sequence: TGTGCCAGCATTAAAACCCAGGGGGCAATGATTCAGTACTTC. Protein sequence: CASIKTQGAMIQYF.

This chain uses TRBV11-3 with TRBJ2-5; 7 nucleotides line up with TRBD1. V dropped 5 bases and J dropped 1; count of bases not matched to a gene: 4. In germline, CDR1 is SGHNT, CDR2 YENEEA. CDR3 length equals 14 residues. This CDR3 is CASSLTGAQETQYF. The CDR3 DNA reads as TGTGCCAGCAGCCTTACAGGGGCCCAAGAGACCCAGTACTTC.

This chain uses TRBV4-3 with TRBJ2-1; 12 bases align to TRBD2. The CDR3 extends over 20 amino acids. With 1 base clipped from V and 2 bases from J, the junction kept 12 bases outside the gene matches. CDR1 and CDR2 from the germline V gene are LGHNA and YSLEER. CDR3: CASSQGLAGANGPAYNEQFF. CDR3 in DNA: TGCGCCAGCAGCCAAGGACTAGCGGGGGCAAACGGCCCCGCCTACAATGAGCAGTTCTTC.

The CDR3 DNA reads as TGTGCCAGCTCACCTCAAGACAGGGGTAGCAATGAGCAGTTCTTC. It translates to CASSPQDRGSNEQFF. The chain couples TRBV18 to TRBJ2-1, with 8 bases lining up with TRBD1. Looked up from germline, CDR1 is KGHSH and CDR2 is LQKENI. The CDR3 loop spans 15 amino acids. The V segment lost 3 bases and the J segment 6 bases; nucleotides outside the gene matches: 7.

This clone was counted a few times. V is TRBV6-5 and J is TRBJ1-2; D call uncertain. This CDR3 comprises 14 residues. The V gene's germline CDR1 is MNHEY and CDR2 SVGAGI. Trimming took off 2 bases at V and 10 bases at J, with 17 bases between the two ends. The CDR3 loop reads CASSYPGNFMDYTF. CDR3 bases: TGTGCCAGCAGTTACCCCGGGAACTTTATGGACTACACCTTC.

This clone was seen a few times. The chain links TRBV5-1 to TRBJ1-1; TRBD1 aligns across 8 bases. Germline lookup yields CDR1 SGHRS and CDR2 YFSETQ. This CDR3 region has 15 residues. V was pared by 4 bases and J by 5 bases, with 10 bases of the junction left unmatched. CDR3 region: CASSPIGDRGTEAFF. The CDR3 region has the DNA TGCGCCAGCAGCCCAATCGGAGACAGGGGAACTGAAGCTTTCTTT.

The V gene is TRBV28, the J gene TRBJ2-7, with TRBD1 matching 8 bases. The length of the CDR3 is 14 residues. The junction had 5 bases not matched to a gene; V was cut back by 6 bases and J by 1 base. In germline, CDR1 is MDHEN, CDR2 SYDVKM. The CDR3 spells CASRGQAESYEQYF. In nucleotides, the CDR3 is TGTGCCAGCAGGGGACAGGCGGAGTCCTACGAGCAGTACTTC.

The chain uses TRBV15 and TRBJ2-3; 12 bases map to TRBD2. CDR3 length: 18 residues. V lost 2 bases and J lost 5; bases outside the gene matches: 11. CDR1 and CDR2 from the germline V gene are LNHNV and YYDKDF (reference sequence). CDR3 sequence (DNA): TGTGCCACCAGCAGAAATACTCCTAGCGGGGGGGCCAGAGATACGCAGTATTTT. It yields the protein CATSRNTPSGGARDTQYF.

The chain combines TRBV5-3 with TRBJ2-7, with D perhaps matching TRBD1 (6 bases). TRBV5-3 counts as an open reading frame of uncertain function. The V and J ends lost 0 bases and 0 bases respectively, with 10 bases between them. The CDR3 has 15 amino acids. This chain's CDR3 is CARSLVDRNSYEQYF. CDR3 coding DNA: TGTGCCAGAAGCTTGGTAGACAGGAACTCCTACGAGCAGTACTTC.

The V and J genes are TRBV9 and TRBJ1-2, with unresolved D. Trimming shortened V by 0 bases and J by 2 bases, and 11 bases separated the two germline ends. This CDR3 is built from 15 residues. Per germline, CDR1 SGDLS and CDR2 YYNGEE. Here the CDR3 reads CASSVGQKPNYGYTF. DNA for the CDR3: TGTGCCAGCAGCGTAGGTCAGAAACCCAACTATGGCTACACCTTC.

This clone was recorded only once. This chain connects TRBV6-2 or TRBV6-3 to TRBJ2-5, with 11 bases lining up with TRBD1. The junction had 7 bases not matched to a gene; V was cut back by 5 bases and J by 5 bases. The CDR3 consists of 15 residues. Germline CDR1 and CDR2: MNHEY and SVGEGT. This CDR3 reads CASSPRTGGWETQYF. The CDR3 nucleotides read TGTGCCAGCAGTCCAAGGACAGGGGGCTGGGAGACCCAGTACTTC.

The rearrangement joins TRBV14 to TRBJ1-1, with D uncertain. This CDR3 is built from 17 residues. CDR1 is SGHDN, CDR2 FVKESK, per germline. Trimming shortened V by 4 bases and J by 1 base, and 19 bases separated the two germline ends. Here the CDR3 reads CASSLRGPARRNTEAFF. The CDR3 nucleotides are TGTGCCAGCAGCCTTAGAGGCCCGGCCCGTAGGAACACTGAAGCTTTCTTT.

This clone was recorded once. V and J are TRBV9 and TRBJ2-7, with D possibly TRBD1 on 6 matching bases. There are 14 residues in the CDR3. CDR1 is SGDLS, CDR2 YYNGEE, per germline. Trimming removed 0 bases at V and 6 bases at J, with 13 bases between. The CDR3 DNA sequence: TGTGCCAGCAGCGTAGCTACAGGGTCGGGCGAGCAGTACTTC. Encoded protein: CASSVATGSGEQYF.

This clone was counted a single time. The V gene is TRBV19, the J gene TRBJ1-1; D is uncertain. The CDR3 loop spans 15 amino acids. The germline gives CDR1 LNHDA, CDR2 SQIVND (reference sequence). The V and J ends lost 5 bases and 0 bases respectively, with 13 bases between them. CDR3 in DNA: TGTGCCAGTAGTGGTCGGGAGTTCTTGAACACTGAAGCTTTCTTT. Its protein is CASSGREFLNTEAFF.

This chain joins TRBV7-2 and TRBJ1-2; 7 bases are a match to TRBD1. Germline values: CDR1 SGHTA, CDR2 FQGNSA. With 2 bases clipped from V and 4 bases from J, the junction kept 4 bases outside the gene matches. The CDR3 covers 14 residues. The CDR3 region is CASSLTGASYGYTF. The DNA of the CDR3 is TGTGCCAGCAGCTTAACAGGGGCGAGCTATGGCTACACCTTC. The entire variable domain, with the rest obtained from reference TRBV7-2 and TRBJ1-2, is as follows: GAGVSQSPSNKVTEKGKDVELRCDPISGHTALYWYRQSLGQGLEFLIYFQGNSAPDKSGLPSDRFSAERTGGSVSTLTIQRTQQEDSAVYLCASSLTGASYGYTFGSGTRLTVV.

The V and J genes are TRBV7-2 and TRBJ2-5, with 9 bases that match TRBD2. Trimming at V came to 5 bases and at J to 2 bases, leaving 9 bases not matched to a gene. CDR1 is SGHTA, CDR2 FQGNSA, per germline. CDR3 length: 16 residues. The CDR3 here is CASSLSLAGGQETQYF. The CDR3 DNA sequence: TGTGCCAGCAGCCTCTCTCTTGCGGGGGGGCAAGAGACCCAGTACTTC.

This clone was detected only a few times. The chain employs TRBV7-2 and TRBJ2-3, with TRBD2 matching over 8 bases. This CDR3 comprises 14 residues. The germline gives CDR1 SGHTA, CDR2 FQGNSA. V was pared by 4 bases and J by 3 bases, with 3 bases of the junction left unmatched. The CDR3 nucleotides read TGTGCCAGCAGCTCCGGGGGGGGGACAGATACGCAGTATTTT. It is translated as CASSSGGGTDTQYF.

This sequence joins TRBV7-9 and TRBJ1-1; D remains ambiguous. The CDR3 is 13 residues long. The germline V gene encodes CDR1 SEHNR and CDR2 FQNEAQ (reference sequence). V lost 6 bases and J lost 4, with 12 bases in between. CDR3 DNA sequence: TGTGCCAGCAGTTTCGAGGGTCCCACTGAAGCTTTCTTT. Its protein is CASSFEGPTEAFF.

This clone was seen a single time. The chain links TRBV11-2 to TRBJ2-7, with TRBD1 identical over 9 bases. CDR3 length equals 15 residues. Trimming removed 3 bases from V and 4 bases from J; junction bases left unmatched: 7. Germline CDR1 and CDR2: SGHAT and FQNNGV. DNA for the CDR3: TGTGCCAGCAGCTTCACTTACAGGGGGCGGTACGAGCAGTACTTC. Translated: CASSFTYRGRYEQYF.

The chain has TRBV19 and TRBJ1-6, with D hard to call. Trimming left V 4 bases short and J 0 bases short, with 7 bases between. Germline CDR1 LNHDA, CDR2 SQIVND (reference sequence). This CDR3 has 15 residues. The CDR3 DNA is TGTGCCAGTAGTAGACGGAGCTCCTATAATTCACCCCTCCACTTT. It encodes CASSRRSSYNSPLHF.

This clone was found once. This rearrangement joins TRBV7-8 to TRBJ2-7; TRBD1 agrees at 7 bases. V was clipped by 2 bases and J by 6 bases; unmatched bases: 7. Germline assignment: CDR1 SGHVS and CDR2 FQNEAQ. There are 14 residues in the CDR3. In DNA form, the CDR3 reads TGTGCCAGCAGCTTAAAGGGGGCGCGTTCCGAGCAGTACTTC. This codes for CASSLKGARSEQYF. Drawing the rest from reference TRBV7-8 and TRBJ2-7, the complete variable domain is GAGVSQSPRYKVAKRGQDVALRCDPISGHVSLFWYQQALGQGPEFLTYFQNEAQLDKSGLPSDRFFAERPEGSVSTLKIQRTQQEDSAVYLCASSLKGARSEQYFGPGTRLTVT.